The subject of this entry is one T cell receptor (beta chain). The data originate from a study of OX40 agonist ivuxolimab in advanced cancers. For the study at large: Three individuals attained partial responses, comprising one hepatocellular carcinoma case and two cutaneous melanoma cases.

Generated by immunoSEQ multiplex PCR, the TCRdb table keeps only in-frame clones and is missing some. The table lists tens of thousands of clones, roughly 80% of them singletons. The CDR3 contains 12 residues. The germline CDR1 and CDR2 sequences are SGHVT and SQSDAQ. V gave up 2 bases and J gave up 10 bases, with 9 bases separating them. The sequenced sample was CD4+ or CD8+ T cells sorted from blood, obtained in a trial of the OX40 agonist ivuxolimab. This sequence originates from an adult with an advanced solid tumor such as melanoma, head and neck, liver or kidney cancer. The chain couples TRBV7-4 to TRBJ2-1; D is unresolved. The CDR3 here is CASSLSGTEQFF. In DNA, the CDR3 is TGTGCCAGCAGCTTATCCGGCACCGAGCAGTTCTTC.